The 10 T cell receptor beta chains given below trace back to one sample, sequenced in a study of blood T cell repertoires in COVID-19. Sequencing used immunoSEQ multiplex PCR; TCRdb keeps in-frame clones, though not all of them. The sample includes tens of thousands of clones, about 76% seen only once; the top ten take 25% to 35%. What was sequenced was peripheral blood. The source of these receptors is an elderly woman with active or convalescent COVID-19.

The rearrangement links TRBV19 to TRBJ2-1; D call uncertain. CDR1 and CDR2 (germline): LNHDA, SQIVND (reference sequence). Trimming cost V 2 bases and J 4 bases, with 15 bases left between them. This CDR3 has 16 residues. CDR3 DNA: TGTGCCAGTAGTATATCTGCCAGTACCATTTACAATGAGCAGTTCTTC. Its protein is CASSISASTIYNEQFF.

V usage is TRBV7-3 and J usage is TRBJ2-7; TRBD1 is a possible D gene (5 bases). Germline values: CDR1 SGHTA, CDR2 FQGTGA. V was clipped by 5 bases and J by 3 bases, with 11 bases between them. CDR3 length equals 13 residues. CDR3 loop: CASSPGAGYEQYF. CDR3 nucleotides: TGTGCCAGCAGCCCTGGGGCAGGCTACGAGCAGTACTTC.

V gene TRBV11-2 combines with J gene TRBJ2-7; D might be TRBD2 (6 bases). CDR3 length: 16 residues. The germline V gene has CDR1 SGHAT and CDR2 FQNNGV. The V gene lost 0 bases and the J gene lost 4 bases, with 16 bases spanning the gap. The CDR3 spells CASSLDGRGLWYEQYF. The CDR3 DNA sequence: TGTGCCAGCAGCTTAGACGGACGGGGGTTGTGGTACGAGCAGTACTTC.

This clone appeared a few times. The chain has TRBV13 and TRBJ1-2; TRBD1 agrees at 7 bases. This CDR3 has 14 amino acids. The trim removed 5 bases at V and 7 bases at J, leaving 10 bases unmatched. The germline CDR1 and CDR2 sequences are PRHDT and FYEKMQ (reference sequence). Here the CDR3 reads CASSARQGESGYTF. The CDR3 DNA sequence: TGTGCCAGCAGCGCCCGACAGGGAGAGAGTGGCTACACCTTC.

The DNA for the CDR3 is TGTGCCAGCAGCTCGCGGGACCCGGCCTACTACGAGCAGTACTTC. As protein: CASSSRDPAYYEQYF. The chain employs TRBV11-2 and TRBJ2-7; TRBD2 might be the D (6 bases). This CDR3 region has 15 residues. With 4 bases removed from V and 3 bases from J, the gap between germline ends came to 16 bases. Germline V CDR1 and CDR2: SGHAT, FQNNGV.

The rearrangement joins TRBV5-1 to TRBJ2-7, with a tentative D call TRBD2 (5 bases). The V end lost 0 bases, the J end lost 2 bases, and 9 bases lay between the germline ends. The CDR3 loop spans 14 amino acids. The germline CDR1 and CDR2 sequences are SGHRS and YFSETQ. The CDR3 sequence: CASSLVEGPYEQYF. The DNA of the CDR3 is TGCGCCAGCAGCTTGGTTGAGGGTCCCTACGAGCAGTACTTC.

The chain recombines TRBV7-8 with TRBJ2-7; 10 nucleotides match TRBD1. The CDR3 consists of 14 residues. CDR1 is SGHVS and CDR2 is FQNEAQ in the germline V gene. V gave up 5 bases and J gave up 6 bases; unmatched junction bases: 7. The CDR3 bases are TGTGCCAGCAGCCCGGGACAGGGGTTAGCCGAGCAGTACTTC. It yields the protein CASSPGQGLAEQYF.

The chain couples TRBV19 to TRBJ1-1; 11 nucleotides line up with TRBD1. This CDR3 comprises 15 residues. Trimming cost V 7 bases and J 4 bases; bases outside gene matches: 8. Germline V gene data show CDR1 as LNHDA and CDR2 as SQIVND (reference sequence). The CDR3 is CASKGTGGDSTEAFF. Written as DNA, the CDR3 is TGTGCCAGTAAGGGGACAGGGGGAGACAGCACTGAAGCTTTCTTT.

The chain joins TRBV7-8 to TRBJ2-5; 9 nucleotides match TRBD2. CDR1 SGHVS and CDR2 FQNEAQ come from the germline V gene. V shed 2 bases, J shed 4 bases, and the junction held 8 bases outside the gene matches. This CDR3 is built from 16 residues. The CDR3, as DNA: TGTGCCAGCAGCTTACCAGCGGGGGGAAGAGGAGAGACCCAGTACTTC. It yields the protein CASSLPAGGRGETQYF.

CDR3 sequence reads: CASSLLLVNSPLHF. In nucleotides, the CDR3 is TGTGCCAGCAGCTTACTACTGGTTAATTCACCCCTCCACTTT. The chain employs TRBV14 and TRBJ1-6; D uncertain. V dropped 5 bases and J dropped 6 bases, with 11 bases sitting between them. The CDR3 length is 14 residues. CDR1 and CDR2 from the germline V gene are SGHDN and FVKESK.